This T cell receptor beta chain comes out of a study of beta chain features in type 1 diabetes. Turning to the study itself: Examination covered fewer than 110 million sorted cells spanning all samples.

The table lists this clone with many counts. No antigen is known for it. Germline V CDR1 and CDR2: SGDLS, YYNGEE. CDR3 length equals 15 residues. The germline V and J ends were trimmed by 0 bases and 8 bases, with 14 bases remaining between them. Every bit of the isolated RNA underwent reverse transcription, so sequencing read expressed TCRB transcripts. Method: immunoSEQ multiplex PCR; TCRdb's copy keeps in-frame clones and lacks some. The table includes about 620,000 clones, around 15% detected once. Central memory, naive, regulatory and stem cell-like memory CD4+ cells were sorted by CD45RO/CCR7/CD25/CD127/CD95/CD27. Study-level findings and limits: VDJ junctions sequenced from type 1 diabetes patients showed fewer insertions and more deletions.

The chain is built from TRBV9 and TRBJ1-4; D remains ambiguous. This TCR was recovered from a man younger than 35 in good health. The material sequenced was naive CD4+ T cells from blood. CDR3 sequence (DNA): TGTGCCAGCAGCGTAGCGAGGGATTCCGGAGAAAAACTGTTTTTT. Protein sequence: CASSVARDSGEKLFF.